The source of this T cell receptor beta chain is a study of blood T cell repertoires in COVID-19. TCRdb's table, derived via immunoSEQ multiplex PCR, lists solely in-frame clones and lacks some. The table includes under 250,000 clones, roughly nine tenths detected once. Germline loops: CDR1 SEHNR, CDR2 FQNEAQ (reference sequence). CDR3 length: 11 amino acids. V lost 8 bases and J lost 6, with 8 bases in between. This chain uses TRBV7-9 with TRBJ2-1; D is uncertain. Specimen: PBMCs or T cells enriched from blood (not recorded which). This sequence originates from a young man who had recovered from COVID-19. CDR3 sequence: CASANPNEQFF. The CDR3 DNA is TGTGCCAGCGCGAATCCCAATGAGCAGTTCTTC.